Each of the 16 T cell receptor beta chains below was sequenced from the same sample in a study of regulatory T cells in long-lasting Graves disease (dated by TCRdb to the early 2020s). The library was prepared using multiplex PCR. The run used an Illumina HiSeq 4000. CDR3 regions were amplified by Arm-PCR with iRepertoire HTBI primers to construct TCR beta libraries. TCRdb reran the public reads through fastp at Q25 and MiXCR, keeping productive beta chains. Rows with a matching CDR3 protein are joined into one entry that keeps the most common DNA and genes. The sample data list roughly 320,000 distinct CDR3 sequences, and over 15% of these were observed just once. Clones ranked in the top ten supply 25% to 30% of the sample. What the time point label conveys for this sample: newly diagnosed GD, antithyroid drugs for less than 3 months. For both TCR sequencing and RNA sequencing, RNA was extracted from PBMCs using TRIzol.

These data were also reused for a study on T cells in Graves' hyperthyroidism and ophthalmopathy.

This specimen consisted of peripheral blood mononuclear cells (PBMCs), obtained at new diagnosis, from a patient treated with antithyroid drugs. The receptors here all came from a man aged 40-49 years with Graves disease. Donor details come from another sample of the same person, matched by shared clones.

This clonotype was recorded many times. The rearrangement joins TRBV4-1 to TRBJ1-1; D gene unclear. The V end lost 2 bases, the J end lost 2 bases, and 12 bases lay between the germline ends. The CDR3 loop spans 15 amino acids. Per the germline V gene, CDR1 is MGHRA and CDR2 is YSYEKL. The DNA for the CDR3 is TGCGCCAGCAGCCAATATATGCAGGCAAACACTGAAGCTTTCTTT. The encoded protein is CASSQYMQANTEAFF.

The chain joins TRBV19 to TRBJ1-5; tentatively, D is TRBD1 (5 bases). The V gene lost 7 bases and the J gene lost 3 bases, with 13 bases spanning the gap. The V gene's germline CDR1 is LNHDA and CDR2 SQIVND (reference sequence). The CDR3 extends over 14 amino acids. The CDR3: CASNLRGDNQPQHF. CDR3 nucleotide sequence: TGTGCCAGTAATCTGCGGGGGGACAATCAGCCCCAGCATTTT.

This clonotype came up a few times. This chain uses TRBV7-2 with TRBJ2-7; possible D gene TRBD1, 6 bases. This CDR3 comprises 17 residues. The germline V gene has CDR1 SGHTA and CDR2 FQGNSA. Trimming cost V 2 bases and J 3 bases, with 20 bases left between them. CDR3 nucleotides: TGTGCCAGCAGCTTACCAGCTATACGGACAGAACTCTACGAGCAGTACTTC. Residues: CASSLPAIRTELYEQYF.

This clonotype occurred many times. This chain uses TRBV5-1 with TRBJ2-3; no reliable D call. The CDR3 is 14 amino acids. Looked up from germline, CDR1 is SGHRS and CDR2 is YFSETQ. The V end was cut by 4 bases, the J end by 0 bases, with 9 bases between. In DNA, the CDR3 is TGCGCCAGCAGCCCCTCAGACAGCACAGATACGCAGTATTTT. The encoded protein is CASSPSDSTDTQYF.

This clonotype was counted ten times or more. V usage is TRBV6-1 and J usage is TRBJ2-7; D is possibly TRBD1 or TRBD2 (5 bases each). Per the germline V gene, CDR1 is MNHNS and CDR2 is SASEGT. CDR3 length: 14 residues. The V gene lost 7 bases and the J gene lost 2 bases, with 15 bases spanning the gap. For the CDR3, the DNA is TGTGCCAGCATCCGGGGCAGGGCAACCTACGAGCAGTACTTC. Translated, it gives CASIRGRATYEQYF.

There are a few counts of this clonotype. This chain connects TRBV5-1 to TRBJ1-1; 10 nucleotides match TRBD1. V shed 4 bases, J shed 1 base, and the junction held 4 bases outside the gene matches. The germline V gene encodes CDR1 SGHRS and CDR2 YFSETQ. The CDR3 contains 15 residues. The CDR3 protein is CASSGTGVANTEAFF. The CDR3 DNA sequence: TGCGCCAGCAGCGGGACAGGGGTAGCGAACACTGAAGCTTTCTTT.

This clonotype was seen many times. The V gene is TRBV28, the J gene TRBJ2-7; 7 nucleotides match TRBD1. The germline gives CDR1 MDHEN, CDR2 SYDVKM. There are 14 residues in the CDR3. V lost 6 bases and J lost 1; bases outside the gene matches: 6. This CDR3 reads CASSGQENSYEQYF. DNA for the CDR3: TGTGCCAGCAGCGGACAGGAGAATTCCTACGAGCAGTACTTC.

This clonotype has just one count. As the CDR3 is not closed by the conserved phenylalanine or tryptophan, this likely results from a read error. This chain links TRBV5-1 with TRBJ1-1, with TRBD1 identical over 7 bases. The CDR3 has 15 amino acids. Per the germline V gene, CDR1 is SGHRS and CDR2 is YFSETQ. The V segment lost 4 bases and the J segment 1 base; nucleotides outside the gene matches: 7. Written as DNA, the CDR3 is TGCGCCAGCAGCCCCAGGGGGATTGCGAACACTGAAGCTTTCTCT. Translated: CASSPRGIANTEAFS.

The gene calls are TRBV11-2 and TRBJ2-7; TRBD1 or TRBD2 may be the D gene (5 bases each). The CDR3 totals 17 residues. Germline CDR1 SGHAT, CDR2 FQNNGV. Deletions cut 5 bases from V and 3 bases from J, with 23 bases between. The CDR3 DNA reads TGTGCCAGCAGCGACTTACCGGGACCTAGGGCCGTCTACGAGCAGTACTTC. Residues: CASSDLPGPRAVYEQYF.

The chain uses TRBV28 and TRBJ1-2, with 10 bases aligning to TRBD1. Germline V gene lookup returns CDR1 MDHEN and CDR2 SYDVKM. V shed 6 bases, J shed 6 bases, and the junction held 4 bases outside the gene matches. The CDR3 contains 13 residues. The CDR3, as DNA: TGTGCCAGCAGCCGACAGGGGGCTCATGGCTACACCTTC. Its protein product is CASSRQGAHGYTF.

This chain connects TRBV5-4 to TRBJ1-4; 9 nucleotides line up with TRBD1. The V gene end was trimmed by 0 bases and the J gene end by 8 bases; junction bases not matched to a gene: 5. Germline CDR1 SGHNT, CDR2 YYREEE (reference sequence). The CDR3 totals 15 residues. CDR3 nucleotides: TGTGCCAGCAGCTTGGTGGGACAGGGATACGAAAAACTGTTTTTT. This gives the protein CASSLVGQGYEKLFF.

This clonotype was observed many times. V gene TRBV18 combines with J gene TRBJ1-5, with 7 bases lining up with TRBD1. Trimming at V came to 6 bases and at J to 8 bases, leaving 13 bases not matched to a gene. The CDR3 is made up of 15 amino acids. Per germline, CDR1 KGHSH and CDR2 LQKENI. CDR3 DNA sequence: TGTGCCAGCTCCCGTACGGGACAGCGGACCGAGCCCCAGCATTTT. This translates into CASSRTGQRTEPQHF. The full variable domain, completed using reference TRBV18 and TRBJ1-5, is NAGVMQNPRHLVRRRGQEARLRCSPMKGHSHVYWYRQLPEEGLKFMVYLQKENIIDESGMPKERFSAEFPKEGPSILRIQQVVRGDSAAYFCASSRTGQRTEPQHFGDGTRLSIL.

This clonotype was recorded many times. The chain links TRBV6-1 to TRBJ1-5; 8 bases line up with TRBD1. The J segment lost 2 bases and the V segment lost 5 bases, leaving 11 bases of the junction unmatched. Germline V gene data show CDR1 as MNHNS and CDR2 as SASEGT. There are 17 residues in the CDR3. CDR3 protein: CASSNDRGMRGNQPQHF. Written as DNA, the CDR3 is TGTGCCAGCAGTAACGACAGGGGAATGAGGGGCAATCAGCCCCAGCATTTT.

This clonotype was counted ten times or more. The rearrangement joins TRBV3-1 to TRBJ1-5; 7 bases line up with TRBD1. Per the germline V gene, CDR1 is LGHDT and CDR2 is YNNKEL (reference sequence). CDR3 size: 16 residues. Trimming at V came to 2 bases and at J to 2 bases, leaving 6 bases not matched to a gene. CDR3 loop: CASSQTPGTGNQPQHF. Here the CDR3 DNA reads TGTGCCAGCAGCCAAACCCCCGGGACAGGCAATCAGCCCCAGCATTTT.

On this clonotype itself: Its ends do not fully match the called genes, so a read error is possible. The chain joins TRBV15 to TRBJ1-5; D ambiguous. This CDR3 contains 15 residues. Germline V gives CDR1 LNHNV, CDR2 YYDKDF (reference sequence). The CDR3 coding sequence is TGTGCCACCAGGCCGGCGGGGATCGGGAATCAGCCCCTGCATTTT. This encodes CATRPAGIGNQPLHF.

This clonotype was found a few times. The chain has TRBV18 and TRBJ2-7, with a tentative D call TRBD2 (5 bases). The germline V gene has CDR1 KGHSH and CDR2 LQKENI. CDR3 length equals 12 residues. The germline V and J ends were trimmed by 2 bases and 7 bases, with 9 bases remaining between them. The DNA of the CDR3 is TGTGCCAGCTCACCAGTCTCGGGAGAGCAGTACTTC. It translates to CASSPVSGEQYF.